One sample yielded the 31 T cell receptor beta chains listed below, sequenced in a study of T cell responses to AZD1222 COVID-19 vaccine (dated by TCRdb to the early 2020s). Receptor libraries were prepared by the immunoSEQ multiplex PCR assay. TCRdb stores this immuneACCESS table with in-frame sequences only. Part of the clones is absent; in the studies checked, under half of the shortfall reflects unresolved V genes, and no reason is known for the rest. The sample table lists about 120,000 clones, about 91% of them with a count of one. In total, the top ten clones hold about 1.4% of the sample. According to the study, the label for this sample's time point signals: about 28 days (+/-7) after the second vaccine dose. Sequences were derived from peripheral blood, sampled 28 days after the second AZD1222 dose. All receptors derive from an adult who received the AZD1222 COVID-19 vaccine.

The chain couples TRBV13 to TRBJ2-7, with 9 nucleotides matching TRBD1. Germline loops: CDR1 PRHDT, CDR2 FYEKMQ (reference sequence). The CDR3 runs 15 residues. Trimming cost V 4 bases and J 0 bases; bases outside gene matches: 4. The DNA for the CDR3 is TGTGCCAGCAGCTCGGACAGGGGACTCTCCTACGAGCAGTACTTC. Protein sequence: CASSSDRGLSYEQYF.

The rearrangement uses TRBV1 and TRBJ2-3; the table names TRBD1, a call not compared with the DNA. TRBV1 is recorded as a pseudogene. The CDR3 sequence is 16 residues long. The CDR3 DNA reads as TGCACCAGCAGCCAAGACGGGCCAGGGGATCAAGATACGCAGTATTTT. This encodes CTSSQDGPGDQDTQYF.

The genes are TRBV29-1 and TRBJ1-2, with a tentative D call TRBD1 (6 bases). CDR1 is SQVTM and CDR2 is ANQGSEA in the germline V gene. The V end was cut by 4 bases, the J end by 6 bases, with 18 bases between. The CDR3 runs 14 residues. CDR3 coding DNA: TGCAGCGTTGGGACAGCAAGAATCCTCGATGGCTACACCTTC. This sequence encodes CSVGTARILDGYTF.

The CDR3 nucleotides are TGTGCCACCAGCCTCATAGGGGGGGGCCTTGTCTATGGCTACACCTTC. It encodes CATSLIGGGLVYGYTF. This chain connects TRBV15 to TRBJ1-2; weak D call: TRBD1 (6 bases). V lost 5 bases to trimming and J lost 4 bases, with 20 bases between them. The CDR3 runs to 16 residues. The germline CDR1 and CDR2 sequences are LNHNV and YYDKDF (reference sequence).

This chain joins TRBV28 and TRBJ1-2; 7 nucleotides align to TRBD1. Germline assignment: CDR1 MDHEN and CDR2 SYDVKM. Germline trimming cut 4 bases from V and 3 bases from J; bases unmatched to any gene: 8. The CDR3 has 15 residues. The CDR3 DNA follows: TGTGCCAGCAGTTGGGGGGGAACAGGGGACTATGGCTACACCTTC. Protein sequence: CASSWGGTGDYGYTF.

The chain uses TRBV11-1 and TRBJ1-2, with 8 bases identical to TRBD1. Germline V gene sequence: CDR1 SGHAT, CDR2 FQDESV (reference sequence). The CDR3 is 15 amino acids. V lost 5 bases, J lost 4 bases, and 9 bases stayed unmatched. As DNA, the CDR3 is TGTGCCAGCAGCCCGGACAGGGATGTCATCTATGGCTACACCTTC. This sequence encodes CASSPDRDVIYGYTF.

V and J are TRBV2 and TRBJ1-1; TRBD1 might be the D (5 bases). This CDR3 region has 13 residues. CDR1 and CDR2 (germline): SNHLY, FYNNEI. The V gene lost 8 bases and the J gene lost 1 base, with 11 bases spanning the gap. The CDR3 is CASGGEANTEAFF. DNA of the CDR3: TGTGCCAGCGGGGGGGAGGCGAACACTGAAGCTTTCTTT.

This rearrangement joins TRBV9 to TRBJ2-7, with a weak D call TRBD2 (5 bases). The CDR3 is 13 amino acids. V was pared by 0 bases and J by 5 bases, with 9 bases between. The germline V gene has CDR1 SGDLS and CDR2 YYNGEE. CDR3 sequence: CASSVAGLDEQYF. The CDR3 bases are TGTGCCAGCAGCGTAGCGGGATTGGACGAGCAGTACTTC. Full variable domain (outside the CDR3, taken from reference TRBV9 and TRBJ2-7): DSGVTQTPKHLITATGQRVTLRCSPRSGDLSVYWYQQSLDQGLQFLIQYYNGEERAKGNILERFSAQQFPDLHSELNLSSLELGDSALYFCASSVAGLDEQYFGPGTRLTVT.

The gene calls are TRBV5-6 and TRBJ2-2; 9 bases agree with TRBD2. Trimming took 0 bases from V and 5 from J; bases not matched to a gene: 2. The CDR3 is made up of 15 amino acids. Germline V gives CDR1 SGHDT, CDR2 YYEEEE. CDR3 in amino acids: CASSLVSGGTGELFF. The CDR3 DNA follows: TGTGCCAGCAGCTTGGTTAGCGGGGGAACCGGGGAGCTGTTTTTT.

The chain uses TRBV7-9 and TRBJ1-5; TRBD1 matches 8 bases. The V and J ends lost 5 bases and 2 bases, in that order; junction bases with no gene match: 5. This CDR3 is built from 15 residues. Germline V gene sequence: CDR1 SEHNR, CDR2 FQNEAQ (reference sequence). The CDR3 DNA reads TGTGCCAGCAGCCGCGGACAGGGTGGCAATCAGCCCCAGCATTTT. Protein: CASSRGQGGNQPQHF.

The CDR3, as DNA: TGTGCCAGCAGTTTAGTAGCGGGAGGAACCTACAATGAGCAGTTCTTC. It encodes CASSLVAGGTYNEQFF. The chain combines TRBV27 with TRBJ2-1; 10 bases are shared with TRBD2. CDR1 is MNHEY, CDR2 SMNVEV, per germline (reference sequence). V shed 2 bases, J shed 2 bases, and the junction held 3 bases outside the gene matches. This CDR3 has 16 amino acids.

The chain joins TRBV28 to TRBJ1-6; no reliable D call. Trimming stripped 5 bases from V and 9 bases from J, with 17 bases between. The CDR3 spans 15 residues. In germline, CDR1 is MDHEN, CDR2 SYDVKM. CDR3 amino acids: CASSLAAGRGSPLHF. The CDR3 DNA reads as TGTGCCAGCAGTCTAGCAGCGGGCCGGGGTTCACCCCTCCACTTT.

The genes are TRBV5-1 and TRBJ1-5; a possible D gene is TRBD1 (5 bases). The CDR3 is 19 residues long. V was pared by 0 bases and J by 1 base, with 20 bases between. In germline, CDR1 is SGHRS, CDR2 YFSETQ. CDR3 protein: CASSLGRGTGGISNQPQHF. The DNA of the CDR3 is TGCGCCAGCAGCTTGGGTAGAGGGACGGGGGGAATCAGCAATCAGCCCCAGCATTTT.

The CDR3 sequence is CASEEGASDEKLFF. CDR3 bases: TGTGCCAGCGAGGAGGGGGCGAGCGATGAAAAACTGTTTTTT. The chain links TRBV2 to TRBJ1-4, with 7 nucleotides matching TRBD1. V was clipped by 8 bases and J by 6 bases; unmatched bases: 9. This CDR3 is 14 amino acids long. In germline, CDR1 is SNHLY, CDR2 FYNNEI.

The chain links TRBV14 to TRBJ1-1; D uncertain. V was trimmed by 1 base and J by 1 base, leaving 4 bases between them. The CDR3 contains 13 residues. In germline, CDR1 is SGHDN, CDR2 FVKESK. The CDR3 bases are TGTGCCAGCAGCCAAGTGGAGAACACTGAAGCTTTCTTT. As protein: CASSQVENTEAFF.

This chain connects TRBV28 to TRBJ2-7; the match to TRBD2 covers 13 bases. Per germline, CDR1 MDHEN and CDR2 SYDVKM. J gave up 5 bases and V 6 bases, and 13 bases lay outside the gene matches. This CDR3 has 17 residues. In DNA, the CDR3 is TGTGCCAGCAGATCGACCACACGGACTAGCGGGAGTGACGAGCAGTACTTC. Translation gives CASRSTTRTSGSDEQYF.

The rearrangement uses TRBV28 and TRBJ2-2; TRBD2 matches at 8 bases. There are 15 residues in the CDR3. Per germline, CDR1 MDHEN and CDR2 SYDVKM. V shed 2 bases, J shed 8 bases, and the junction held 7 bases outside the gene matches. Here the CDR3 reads CASSLTGGLRGELFF. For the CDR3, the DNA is TGTGCCAGCAGTTTAACGGGAGGGCTTCGGGGGGAGCTGTTTTTT.

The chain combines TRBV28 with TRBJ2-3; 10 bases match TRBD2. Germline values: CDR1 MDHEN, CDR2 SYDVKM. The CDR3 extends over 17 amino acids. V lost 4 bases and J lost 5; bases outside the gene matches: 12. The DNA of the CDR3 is TGTGCCAGCAGTTCCCTCACCTTAGCGGGAGGTCAAGATACGCAGTATTTT. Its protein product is CASSSLTLAGGQDTQYF.

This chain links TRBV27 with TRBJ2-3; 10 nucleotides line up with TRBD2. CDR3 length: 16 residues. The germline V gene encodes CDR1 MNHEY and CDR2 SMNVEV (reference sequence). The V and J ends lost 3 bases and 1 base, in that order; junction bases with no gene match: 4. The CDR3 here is CASSFIAGGRTDTQYF. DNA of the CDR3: TGTGCCAGCAGTTTTATAGCGGGAGGCCGCACAGATACGCAGTATTTT.

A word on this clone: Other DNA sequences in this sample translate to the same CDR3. CDR3 DNA sequence: TGTGCCAGCAGCTTGGGTAACTCTGGAAACACCATATATTTT. Protein: CASSLGNSGNTIYF. This chain uses TRBV5-6 with TRBJ1-3; D remains ambiguous. CDR1 is SGHDT and CDR2 is YYEEEE in the germline V gene. V was pared by 0 bases and J by 0 bases, with 4 bases between. CDR3 length: 14 amino acids.

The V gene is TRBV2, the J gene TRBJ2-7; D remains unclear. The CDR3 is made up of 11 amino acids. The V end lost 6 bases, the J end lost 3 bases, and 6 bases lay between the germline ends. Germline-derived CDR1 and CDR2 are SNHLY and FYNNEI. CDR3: CASRKGYEQYF. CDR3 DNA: TGTGCCAGCAGGAAAGGCTACGAGCAGTACTTC.

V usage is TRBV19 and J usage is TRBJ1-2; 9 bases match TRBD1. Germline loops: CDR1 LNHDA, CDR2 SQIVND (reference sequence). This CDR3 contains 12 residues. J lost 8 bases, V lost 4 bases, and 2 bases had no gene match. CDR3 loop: CASSTDRGGYTF. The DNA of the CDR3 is TGTGCCAGTAGTACGGACAGGGGAGGCTACACCTTC.

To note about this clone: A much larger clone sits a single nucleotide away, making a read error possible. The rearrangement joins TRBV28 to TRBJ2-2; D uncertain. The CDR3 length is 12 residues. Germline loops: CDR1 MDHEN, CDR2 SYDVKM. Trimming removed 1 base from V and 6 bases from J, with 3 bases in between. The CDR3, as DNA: TGTGCCAGCAGTTTATTGCCCGGGGAGCTGTTTTTT. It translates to CASSLLPGELFF.

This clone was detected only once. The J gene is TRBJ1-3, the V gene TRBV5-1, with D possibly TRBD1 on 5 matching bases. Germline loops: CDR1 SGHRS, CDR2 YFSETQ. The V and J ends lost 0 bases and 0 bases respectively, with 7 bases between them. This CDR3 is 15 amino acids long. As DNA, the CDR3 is TGCGCCAGCAGCTTGGAGGGGAACTCTGGAAACACCATATATTTT. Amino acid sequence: CASSLEGNSGNTIYF.

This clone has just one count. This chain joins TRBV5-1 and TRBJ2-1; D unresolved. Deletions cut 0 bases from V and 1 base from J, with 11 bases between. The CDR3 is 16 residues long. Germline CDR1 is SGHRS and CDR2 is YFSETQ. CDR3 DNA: TGCGCCAGCAGCTTGGTCGTCTATTCATCCTACAATGAGCAGTTCTTC. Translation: CASSLVVYSSYNEQFF. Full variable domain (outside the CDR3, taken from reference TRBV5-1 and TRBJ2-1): KAGVTQTPRYLIKTRGQQVTLSCSPISGHRSVSWYQQTPGQGLQFLFEYFSETQRNKGNFPGRFSGRQFSNSRSEMNVSTLELGDSALYLCASSLVVYSSYNEQFFGPGTRLTVL.

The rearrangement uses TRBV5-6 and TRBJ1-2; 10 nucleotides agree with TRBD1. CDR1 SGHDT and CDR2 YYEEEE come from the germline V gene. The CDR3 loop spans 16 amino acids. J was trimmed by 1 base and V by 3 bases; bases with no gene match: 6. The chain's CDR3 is CASSSGQGGNNYGYTF. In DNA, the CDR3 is TGTGCCAGCAGCTCCGGACAGGGGGGGAATAACTATGGCTACACCTTC. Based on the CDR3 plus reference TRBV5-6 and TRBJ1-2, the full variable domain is DAGVTQSPTHLIKTRGQQVTLRCSPKSGHDTVSWYQQALGQGPQFIFQYYEEEERQRGNFPDRFSGHQFPNYSSELNVNALLLGDSALYLCASSSGQGGNNYGYTFGSGTRLTVV.

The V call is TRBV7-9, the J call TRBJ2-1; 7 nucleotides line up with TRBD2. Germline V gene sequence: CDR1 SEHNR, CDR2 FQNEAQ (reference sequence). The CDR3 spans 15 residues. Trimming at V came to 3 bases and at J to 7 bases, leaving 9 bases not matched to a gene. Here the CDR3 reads CASSFIWDGGNEQFF. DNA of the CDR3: TGTGCCAGCAGCTTTATCTGGGACGGGGGGAATGAGCAGTTCTTC.

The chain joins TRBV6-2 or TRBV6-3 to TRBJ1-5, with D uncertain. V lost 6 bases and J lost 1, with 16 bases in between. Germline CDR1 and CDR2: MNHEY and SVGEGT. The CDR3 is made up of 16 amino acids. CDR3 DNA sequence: TGTGCCAGCAGCCCCCTCCTCGGTCAAAGCAATCAGCCCCAGCATTTT. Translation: CASSPLLGQSNQPQHF.

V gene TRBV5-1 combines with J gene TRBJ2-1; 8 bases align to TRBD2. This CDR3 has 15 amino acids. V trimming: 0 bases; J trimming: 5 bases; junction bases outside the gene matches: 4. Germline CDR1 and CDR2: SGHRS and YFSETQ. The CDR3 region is CASSLGGGINNEQFF. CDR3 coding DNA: TGCGCCAGCAGCTTGGGCGGGGGGATTAACAATGAGCAGTTCTTC.

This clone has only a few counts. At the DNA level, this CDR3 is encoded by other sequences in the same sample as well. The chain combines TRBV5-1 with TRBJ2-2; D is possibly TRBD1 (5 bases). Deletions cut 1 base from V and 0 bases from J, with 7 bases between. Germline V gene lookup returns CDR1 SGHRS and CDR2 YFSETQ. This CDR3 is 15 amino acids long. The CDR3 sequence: CASSLQGANTGELFF. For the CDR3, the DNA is TGCGCCAGCAGCTTGCAGGGCGCGAACACCGGGGAGCTGTTTTTT.

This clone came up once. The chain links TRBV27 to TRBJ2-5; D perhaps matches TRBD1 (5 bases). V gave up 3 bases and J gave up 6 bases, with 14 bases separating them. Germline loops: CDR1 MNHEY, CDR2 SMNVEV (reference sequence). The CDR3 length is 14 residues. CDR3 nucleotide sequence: TGTGCCAGCAGTTTTGGGTTCAGGGCAAAGACCCAGTACTTC. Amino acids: CASSFGFRAKTQYF.